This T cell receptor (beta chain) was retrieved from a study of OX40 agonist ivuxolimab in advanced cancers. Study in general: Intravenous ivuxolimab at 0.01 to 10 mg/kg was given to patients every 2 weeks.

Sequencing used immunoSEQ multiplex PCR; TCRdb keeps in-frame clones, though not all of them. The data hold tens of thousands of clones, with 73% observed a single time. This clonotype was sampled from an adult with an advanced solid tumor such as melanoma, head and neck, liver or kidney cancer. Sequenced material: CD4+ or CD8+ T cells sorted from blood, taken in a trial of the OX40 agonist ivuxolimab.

The CDR3 region is CASSQLTGPRGISYEQYF. The DNA for the CDR3 is TGTGCCAGCAGCCAACTAACAGGCCCGCGGGGCATCTCCTACGAGCAGTACTTC. This chain connects TRBV27 to TRBJ2-7, with D perhaps TRBD2 (6 bases). The V gene's germline CDR1 is MNHEY and CDR2 SMNVEV (reference sequence). This CDR3 has 18 residues. Deletions cut 6 bases from V and 0 bases from J, with 24 bases between.